The next 2 T cell receptor beta chains were all read from a single sample in a study of blood T cells in healthy people across ages. Primers used in a second PCR of about 6 to 11 cycles were a sample-barcoded 5' primer and a J-beta primer mix. MiXCR, run by TCRdb on the 5' RACE reads, gives a single entry per CDR3 protein. Found here are approximately 2,000,000 distinct CDR3 sequences, roughly two fifths of them singletons; the top ten hold 23%. Material for sequencing was blood. All receptors come from a human donor in good health.

J is TRBJ2-5 and V is TRBV4-3; D remains ambiguous. Germline CDR1 is LGHNA and CDR2 is YSLEER. Trimming removed 1 base at V and 4 bases at J, with 13 bases between. The CDR3 totals 15 residues. CDR3 sequence: CASSQGEELRETQYF. The CDR3, as DNA: TGCGCCAGCAGCCAAGGAGAGGAACTACGAGAGACCCAGTACTTC.

This clonotype was counted between two and nine times. V usage is TRBV10-3 and J usage is TRBJ1-1; 8 nucleotides line up with TRBD1. Germline V gene data show CDR1 as ENHRY and CDR2 as SYGVKD. Trimming at V came to 2 bases and at J to 4 bases, leaving 9 bases not matched to a gene. The CDR3 has 16 residues. The CDR3 nucleotides read TGTGCCATCAGTGAGCCCGGACAGGGTGGGGGCACTGAAGCTTTCTTT. Encoded protein: CAISEPGQGGGTEAFF.